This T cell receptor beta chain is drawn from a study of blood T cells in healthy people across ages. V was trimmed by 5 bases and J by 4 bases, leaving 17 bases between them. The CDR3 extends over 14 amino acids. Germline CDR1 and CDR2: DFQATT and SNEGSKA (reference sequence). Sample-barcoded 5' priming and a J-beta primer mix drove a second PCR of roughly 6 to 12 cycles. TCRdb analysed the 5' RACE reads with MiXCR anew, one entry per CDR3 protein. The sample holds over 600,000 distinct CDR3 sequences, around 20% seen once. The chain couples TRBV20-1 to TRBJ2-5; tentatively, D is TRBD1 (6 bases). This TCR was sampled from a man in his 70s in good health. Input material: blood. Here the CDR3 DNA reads TGCAGTGCTTGGGAACAGGGTTTAGGAGAGACCCAGTACTTC. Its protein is CSAWEQGLGETQYF.